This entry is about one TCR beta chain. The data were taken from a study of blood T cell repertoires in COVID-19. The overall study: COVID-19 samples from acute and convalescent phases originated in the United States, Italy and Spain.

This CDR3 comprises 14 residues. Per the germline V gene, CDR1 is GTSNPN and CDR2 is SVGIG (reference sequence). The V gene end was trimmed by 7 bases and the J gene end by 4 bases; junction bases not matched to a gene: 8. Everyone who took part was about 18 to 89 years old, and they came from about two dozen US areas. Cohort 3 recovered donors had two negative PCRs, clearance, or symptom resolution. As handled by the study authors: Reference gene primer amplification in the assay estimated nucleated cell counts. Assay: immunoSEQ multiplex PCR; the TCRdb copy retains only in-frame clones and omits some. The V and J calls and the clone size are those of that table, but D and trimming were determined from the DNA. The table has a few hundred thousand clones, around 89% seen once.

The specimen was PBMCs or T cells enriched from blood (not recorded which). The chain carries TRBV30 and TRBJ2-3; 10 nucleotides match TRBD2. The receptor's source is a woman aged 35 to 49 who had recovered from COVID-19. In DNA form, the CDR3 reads TGTGCCTTCTCCCTCGGACTAGCGGCAGATACGCAGTATTTT. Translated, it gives CAFSLGLAADTQYF. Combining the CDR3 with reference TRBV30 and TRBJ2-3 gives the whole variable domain SQTIHQWPATLVQPVGSPLSLECTVEGTSNPNLYWYRQAAGRGLQLLFYSVGIGQISSEVPQNLSASRPQDRQFILSSKKLLLSDSGFYLCAFSLGLAADTQYFGPGTRLTVL.